A single sample gave rise to the 17 T cell receptor beta chains below, sequenced in a study of blood T cell repertoires in COVID-19. Generated by immunoSEQ multiplex PCR, the TCRdb table keeps only in-frame clones and is missing some. The sample consists of a few hundred thousand clones, roughly nine tenths of them appearing once. Specimen: peripheral blood. Source of these receptors: a woman aged 25 to 45 with COVID-19, enrolled during active disease.

The V call is TRBV5-6, the J call TRBJ1-1, with TRBD1 matching over 7 bases. V shed 4 bases, J shed 2 bases, and the junction held 14 bases outside the gene matches. The V gene's germline CDR1 is SGHDT and CDR2 YYEEEE. CDR3 length: 17 residues. CDR3 nucleotides: TGTGCCAGCAGCACGGGACAGCGACCCTCCCGCAACACTGAAGCTTTCTTT. Amino acid sequence: CASSTGQRPSRNTEAFF.

The chain combines TRBV27 with TRBJ1-2; D is perhaps TRBD1 (5 bases). The CDR3 contains 14 residues. CDR1 is MNHEY, CDR2 SMNVEV, per germline (reference sequence). Trimming removed 2 bases from V and 2 bases from J, with 9 bases in between. This chain's CDR3 is CASSLGAENYGYTF. DNA of the CDR3: TGTGCCAGCAGTTTAGGGGCCGAGAACTATGGCTACACCTTC.

The genes are TRBV28 and TRBJ2-7; 7 positions match TRBD2. V lost 4 bases to trimming and J lost 1 base; unmatched junction nucleotides: 7. This CDR3 is 15 amino acids long. In germline, CDR1 is MDHEN, CDR2 SYDVKM. DNA for the CDR3: TGTGCCAGCAGTTATTCTAGCGGAAGGTCCTACGAGCAGTACTTC. Protein sequence: CASSYSSGRSYEQYF.

The chain links TRBV7-9 to TRBJ1-2; 7 nucleotides agree with TRBD1. The V gene's germline CDR1 is SEHNR and CDR2 FQNEAQ (reference sequence). This CDR3 has 15 residues. V lost 1 base, J lost 4 bases, and 6 bases stayed unmatched. DNA for the CDR3: TGTGCCAGCAGCTTAGACAGGGGAGATGTCTATGGCTACACCTTC. Translating it yields CASSLDRGDVYGYTF.

The V call is TRBV24-1, the J call TRBJ1-2; 11 positions agree with TRBD1. Germline CDR1 and CDR2: KGHDR and SFDVKD. This CDR3 is built from 14 residues. V gave up 9 bases and J gave up 8 bases; unmatched junction bases: 10. The CDR3 nucleotides are TGTGCCACCCAACAAGGACAGGGGGCTAAGGGCTACACCTTC. Its protein is CATQQGQGAKGYTF.

The rearrangement joins TRBV9 to TRBJ2-5; D call uncertain. Germline CDR1 reads SGDLS; CDR2 reads YYNGEE. The V and J ends lost 0 bases and 2 bases respectively, with 8 bases between them. The CDR3 sequence is 14 residues long. CDR3 protein: CASSVDNVQETQYF. DNA for the CDR3: TGTGCCAGCAGCGTAGACAACGTACAAGAGACCCAGTACTTC. Together with reference TRBV9 and TRBJ2-5, the CDR3 gives the full variable domain: DSGVTQTPKHLITATGQRVTLRCSPRSGDLSVYWYQQSLDQGLQFLIQYYNGEERAKGNILERFSAQQFPDLHSELNLSSLELGDSALYFCASSVDNVQETQYFGPGTRLLVL.

This clone was observed a few times. The genes are TRBV30 and TRBJ1-2; no definite D call. Germline V CDR1 and CDR2: GTSNPN, SVGIG (reference sequence). The CDR3 covers 13 residues. V lost 4 bases and J 8 bases, leaving 17 bases between the germline ends. The CDR3: CAWTNFGHFGYTF. In DNA, the CDR3 is TGTGCCTGGACCAACTTTGGGCACTTCGGCTACACCTTC.

The chain employs TRBV7-9 and TRBJ2-7; 10 bases match TRBD1. After removal of 5 bases from V and 3 bases from J, the junction contained 16 bases not matched to a gene. Looked up from germline, CDR1 is SEHNR and CDR2 is FQNEAQ (reference sequence). The CDR3 totals 18 residues. The CDR3 loop is CASSKTTGGAGRIYEQYF. CDR3 nucleotide sequence: TGTGCCAGCAGCAAAACGACAGGGGGCGCGGGTAGGATCTACGAGCAGTACTTC. The whole variable domain, filled in from reference TRBV7-9 and TRBJ2-7, reads DTGVSQNPRHKITKRGQNVTFRCDPISEHNRLYWYRQTLGQGPEFLTYFQNEAQLEKSRLLSDRFSAERPKGSFSTLEIQRTEQGDSAMYLCASSKTTGGAGRIYEQYFGPGTRLTVT.

This clone was seen once. The sample carries other DNA sequences with the same CDR3. V and J are TRBV5-1 and TRBJ1-1; 8 bases agree with TRBD1. Trimming took 1 base from V and 1 from J; bases not matched to a gene: 3. The germline CDR1 and CDR2 sequences are SGHRS and YFSETQ. The length of the CDR3 is 15 residues. The CDR3 protein is CASSLTGTGNTEAFF. The CDR3 DNA sequence: TGCGCCAGCAGCTTGACCGGGACAGGGAACACTGAAGCTTTCTTT.

To note about this clone: An end of the junction differs from the germline gene, which may be a read error. The gene calls are TRBV20-1 and TRBJ1-2; D gene uncertain. This CDR3 spans 11 amino acids. Germline V gene data show CDR1 as DFQATT and CDR2 as SNEGSKA (reference sequence). The CDR3 loop is CSARDVYGYTF. CDR3 sequence (DNA): TGCAGTGCTCGAGACGTCTATGGCTACACCTTC.

This clone was counted between two and nine times. CDR3 region: CASSPGGGRYEQYF. CDR3 bases: TGTGCCAGCAGCCCGGGGGGCGGGAGGTACGAGCAGTACTTC. V gene TRBV9 combines with J gene TRBJ2-7, with 8 bases lining up with TRBD2. Germline V lookup: CDR1 SGDLS, CDR2 YYNGEE. V was pared by 4 bases and J by 4 bases, with 7 bases of the junction left unmatched. The CDR3 spans 14 residues.

V is TRBV27 and J is TRBJ1-6; D gene uncertain. The CDR3 covers 17 residues. The V and J ends lost 0 bases and 7 bases respectively, with 16 bases between them. Germline-derived CDR1 and CDR2 are MNHEY and SMNVEV (reference sequence). CDR3 in amino acids: CASSLSRPGVWNSPLHF. In nucleotides, the CDR3 is TGTGCCAGCAGTTTATCCCGGCCCGGGGTATGGAATTCACCCCTCCACTTT.

The chain links TRBV28 to TRBJ1-1; TRBD1 matches 8 bases. CDR3 length equals 11 residues. Germline CDR1 MDHEN, CDR2 SYDVKM. The trim removed 5 bases at V and 8 bases at J, leaving 1 base unmatched. CDR3 in amino acids: CASSGTGEAFF. In DNA form, the CDR3 reads TGTGCCAGCAGTGGGACAGGCGAAGCTTTCTTT.

This clone has ten or more counts. This chain connects TRBV6-5 to TRBJ1-2; 11 bases are shared with TRBD1. Germline assignment: CDR1 MNHEY and CDR2 SVGAGI. V lost 5 bases and J lost 6; bases outside the gene matches: 2. The CDR3 loop spans 13 amino acids. This CDR3 is CASSKDRGHGYTF. Here the CDR3 DNA reads TGTGCCAGCAGTAAGGACAGGGGGCATGGCTACACCTTC.

This sequence joins TRBV18 and TRBJ2-5, with D maybe TRBD1 (5 bases). The V gene's germline CDR1 is KGHSH and CDR2 LQKENI. CDR3 length: 15 amino acids. Trimming cost V 6 bases and J 1 base, with 15 bases left between them. For the CDR3, the DNA is TGTGCCAGCTCGGTTGGGGCCGGGTCCCAAGAGACCCAGTACTTC. Translating gives CASSVGAGSQETQYF.

The V and J genes are TRBV4-2 and TRBJ2-5; a possible D gene is TRBD2 (5 bases). Germline assignment: CDR1 LGHNA and CDR2 YNFKEQ. The CDR3 length is 14 residues. V was pared by 9 bases and J by 5 bases, with 19 bases between. The CDR3 region is CARTSKRPQETQYF. CDR3 coding DNA: TGTGCCAGGACCTCCAAGCGGCCCCAGGAGACCCAGTACTTC.

The rearrangement uses TRBV19 and TRBJ2-1; 10 nucleotides align to TRBD2. CDR1 and CDR2 (germline): LNHDA, SQIVND (reference sequence). This CDR3 is 16 amino acids long. J gave up 12 bases and V 3 bases, and 14 bases lay outside the gene matches. Written as DNA, the CDR3 is TGTGCCAGTAGTATGGGCGGACTAGCGGCTCCAATGGGGCAGTTCTTC. Amino acid sequence: CASSMGGLAAPMGQFF.